A selection of T cell receptor beta chains follows, all from one sample in a study of T cell responses to AZD1222 COVID-19 vaccine. Assay: immunoSEQ multiplex PCR; the TCRdb copy retains only in-frame clones and omits some. Of fewer than 110,000 clones listed, approximately 86% are singletons. This specimen was peripheral blood, taken on day 0 of AZD1222 vaccination. These receptors were taken from an adult in good health. The conserved cysteine and the conserved F or W are not part of the CDR3 here.

>TRBV5-8|TRBJ1-3
ASSFGQVASGNTIY
>TRBV11-3|TRBJ1-1
ASSLGGNTEAF
>TRBV27|TRBJ1-1
ASSFRLRTGTGITEAF
>TRBV5-1|TRBJ1-5
ASSLAGEHGQPQH
>TRBV28|TRBJ1-2
ASISPRGRYT
>TRBV27|TRBJ1-1
ASTTGNTEAF
>TRBV18|TRBJ2-2
ASSRNSGTSGLYTGELF
>TRBV30|TRBJ1-5
AWRRSIDQPQH
>TRBV7-2|TRBJ2-7
ASSLIGTPSSYEQY
>TRBV7-2|TRBJ2-5
ASSLGIEETQY
>TRBV5-6|TRBJ2-7
ASSPEGQSYEQY
>TRBV10-3|TRBJ1-5
AISELMAGGRGNQPQH
>TRBV19|TRBJ1-4
ASRDREFEKLF
>TRBV19|TRBJ2-4
ASSNPVQY